The sequence of this TCR beta chain was determined in a study of T cell changes during pregnancy in multiple sclerosis. Germline V gene data show CDR1 as LNHDA and CDR2 as SQIVND (reference sequence). The CDR3 sequence is 12 residues long. V lost 9 bases and J lost 3, with 9 bases in between. Clones were read by immunoSEQ multiplex PCR, and TCRdb kept only the in-frame ones, dropping some. The profile shows 75,000 to 95,000 clones, 80% to 90% of them singletons. This clonotype was sampled from a female donor in good health, enrolled as a control in a pregnancy study. The source was peripheral blood, collected in the first trimester of pregnancy. The chain has TRBV19 and TRBJ2-1, with a weak D call TRBD2 (6 bases). This CDR3 reads CASRDFYNEQFF. Here the CDR3 DNA reads TGTGCCAGCCGGGACTTCTACAATGAGCAGTTCTTC.